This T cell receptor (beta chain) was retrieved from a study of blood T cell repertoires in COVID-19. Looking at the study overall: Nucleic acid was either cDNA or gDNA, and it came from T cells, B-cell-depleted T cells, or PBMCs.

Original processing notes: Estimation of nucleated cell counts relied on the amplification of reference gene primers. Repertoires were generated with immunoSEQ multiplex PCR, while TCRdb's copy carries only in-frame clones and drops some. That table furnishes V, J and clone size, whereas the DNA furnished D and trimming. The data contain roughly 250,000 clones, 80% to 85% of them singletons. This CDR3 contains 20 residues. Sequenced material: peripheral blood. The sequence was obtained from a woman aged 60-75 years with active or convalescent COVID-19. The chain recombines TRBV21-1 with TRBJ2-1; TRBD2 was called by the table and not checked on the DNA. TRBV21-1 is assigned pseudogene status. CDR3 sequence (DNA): TGTGCCAGCAGCAAAGAGGGGAGCAGGGAGCTAGCGGGTAATATGTATGAGCAGTTCTTC. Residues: CASSKEGSRELAGNMYEQFF.